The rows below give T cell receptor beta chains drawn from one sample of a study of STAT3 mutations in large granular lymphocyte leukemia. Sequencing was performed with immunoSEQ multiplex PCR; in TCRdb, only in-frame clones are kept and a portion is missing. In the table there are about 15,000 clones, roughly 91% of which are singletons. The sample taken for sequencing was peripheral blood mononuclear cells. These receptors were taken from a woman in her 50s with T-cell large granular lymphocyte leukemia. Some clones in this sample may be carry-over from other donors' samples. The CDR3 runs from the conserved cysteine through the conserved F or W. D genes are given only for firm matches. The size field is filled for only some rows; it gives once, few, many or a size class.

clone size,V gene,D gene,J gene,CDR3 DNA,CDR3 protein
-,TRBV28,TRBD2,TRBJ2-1,TGTGCCAGCAACTGGGGACTATACAATGAGCAGTTCTTC,CASNWGLYNEQFF
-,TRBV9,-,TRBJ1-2,TGTGCCAGCAGCGTAGACATTGACCGTTACTATGGCTACACCTTC,CASSVDIDRYYGYTF
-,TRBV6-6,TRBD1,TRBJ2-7,TGTGCCAGCAGTCCATCAGGGGGCTACGAGCAGTACTTC,CASSPSGGYEQYF
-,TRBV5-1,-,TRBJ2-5,TGCGCCAGCAGCTTCAAAGAGACCCAGTACTTC,CASSFKETQYF
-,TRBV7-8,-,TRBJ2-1,TGTGCCAGCAGCGCGGGTGGGGCTTACAATGAGCAGTTCTTC,CASSAGGAYNEQFF
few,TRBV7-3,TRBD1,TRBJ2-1,TGTGCCAGCAGCTCGGACAGGGAGCAGTTCTTC,CASSSDREQFF
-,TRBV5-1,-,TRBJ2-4,TGCGCCAGCAGCTTCGGGGACGTTAAAAACATTCAGTACTTC,CASSFGDVKNIQYF
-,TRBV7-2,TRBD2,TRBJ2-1,TGTGCCAGCAGCCGCAAGGGGCTAGCGGGAGACTACAATGAGCAGTTCTTC,CASSRKGLAGDYNEQFF
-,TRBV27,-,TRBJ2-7,TGTGCCAGCAGTTTGACTCGGGGCTCCTACGAGCAGTACTTC,CASSLTRGSYEQYF
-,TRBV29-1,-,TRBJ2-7,TGCAGCGTTGAGGCGGGGAACGAGCAGTACTTC,CSVEAGNEQYF
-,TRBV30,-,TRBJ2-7,TGTGCCTGGAGTGAGGGACGGTCCCTAGGGGACGAGCAGTACTTC,CAWSEGRSLGDEQYF
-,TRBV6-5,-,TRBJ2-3,TGTGCCAGCAGCTATTCTAGCACAGATACGCAGTATTTT,CASSYSSTDTQYF
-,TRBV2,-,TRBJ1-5,TGTGCCAGCGTACGGGAACAGAATCAGCCCCAGCATTTT,CASVREQNQPQHF
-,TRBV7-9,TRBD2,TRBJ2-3,TGTGCCAGCAGCGCCACTAGCGGAAGCACAGATACGCAGTATTTT,CASSATSGSTDTQYF
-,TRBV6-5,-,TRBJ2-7,TGTGCCAGCAGTTACGAGGCCAGGACGATGTACGAGCAGTACTTC,CASSYEARTMYEQYF
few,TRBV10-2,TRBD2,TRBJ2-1,TGCGCCAGCAGTGCGACGTTGGCGGGAGGAGGCAATGAGCAGTTCTTC,CASSATLAGGGNEQFF
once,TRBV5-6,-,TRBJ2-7,TGTGCCAGCAGCGAGGGACTTACCGACTCCTACGAGCAGTACTTC,CASSEGLTDSYEQYF
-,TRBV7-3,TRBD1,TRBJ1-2,TGTGCCAGCAGCTTATCTTCAGGGGGGTATGGCTACACCTTC,CASSLSSGGYGYTF
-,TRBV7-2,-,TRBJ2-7,TGTGCCAGCAGCTTAGGGGGGGGGCTCGAGCAGTACTTC,CASSLGGGLEQYF
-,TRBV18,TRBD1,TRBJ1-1,TGTGCCAGCTCACCAGTACAGGGGTGGAACACTGAAGCTTTCTTT,CASSPVQGWNTEAFF
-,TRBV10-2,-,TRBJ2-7,TGCGCCAGCAGTGAGTTGGGTAATGGGCAGTACTTC,CASSELGNGQYF